These 28 T cell receptor beta chains originate from one sample sequenced in a study of shared T cell receptors in the human thymus. This table comes from immunoSEQ multiplex PCR, and its TCRdb copy is limited to in-frame clones, with some not included. The sample holds hundreds of thousands of clones; roughly 90% are singletons and the top ten take around 0.0099%. The same data also contributed to another study, on human thymus T cells.

Sequencing was carried out using thymocytes. These receptors all come from a boy in the first two years of life with a congenital heart defect.

This clone was seen just once. Written as DNA, the CDR3 is TGCAGCGCGACGCCTGCCCCGACAGACGAGCAGTACTTC. Its translation is CSATPAPTDEQYF. This chain links TRBV29-1 with TRBJ2-7; a weak D match, TRBD1 (5 bases). Trimming cost V 7 bases and J 5 bases, with 18 bases left between them. CDR1 and CDR2 (germline): SQVTM, ANQGSEA. The CDR3 loop spans 13 amino acids.

This chain connects TRBV5-8 to TRBJ1-1; 11 bases fit TRBD1. V lost 2 bases and J lost 4; bases outside the gene matches: 4. CDR1 and CDR2 (germline): SGHTS, YDEGEE. There are 15 residues in the CDR3. The CDR3 spells CASSLDGTGGTEAFF. CDR3 in DNA: TGTGCCAGCAGCTTAGACGGGACAGGGGGCACTGAAGCTTTCTTT.

This chain uses TRBV7-9 with TRBJ2-1, with 15 positions matching TRBD2. There are 18 residues in the CDR3. Germline trimming cut 4 bases from V and 7 bases from J; bases unmatched to any gene: 11. The V gene's germline CDR1 is SEHNR and CDR2 FQNEAQ (reference sequence). CDR3 amino acids: CASSSGTSGRTTRNEQFF. For the CDR3, the DNA is TGTGCCAGCAGCTCCGGGACTAGCGGGAGGACCACCAGGAATGAGCAGTTCTTC.

The V gene is TRBV7-2, the J gene TRBJ2-1; TRBD2 is a possible D gene (5 bases). Trimming cost V 8 bases and J 4 bases, with 9 bases left between them. This CDR3 spans 12 amino acids. CDR1 is SGHTA, CDR2 FQGNSA, per germline. The CDR3 sequence: CASQSGYNEQFF. The DNA for the CDR3 is TGTGCCAGCCAAAGCGGTTACAATGAGCAGTTCTTC.

J is TRBJ1-1 and V is TRBV30; D is unresolved. Germline CDR1 GTSNPN, CDR2 SVGIG (reference sequence). The CDR3 is 14 residues long. The V end lost 0 bases, the J end lost 5 bases, and 13 bases lay between the germline ends. Here the CDR3 reads CAWSVPNGGTEAFF. The DNA of the CDR3 is TGTGCCTGGAGTGTACCCAACGGCGGAACTGAAGCTTTCTTT.

The rearrangement links TRBV30 to TRBJ2-1; 7 nucleotides match TRBD1. CDR3 length: 17 residues. V dropped 0 bases and J dropped 0; count of bases not matched to a gene: 8. Germline V gene sequence: CDR1 GTSNPN, CDR2 SVGIG (reference sequence). The DNA of the CDR3 is TGTGCCTGGAGTGTCCCACCCCGGGACAGCTCCTACAATGAGCAGTTCTTC. It is translated as CAWSVPPRDSSYNEQFF.

The chain uses TRBV6-1 and TRBJ1-5; D not certain. Germline CDR1 is MNHNS and CDR2 is SASEGT. Trimming removed 4 bases from V and 4 bases from J, with 14 bases in between. The CDR3 length is 15 residues. CDR3 bases: TGTGCCAGCAGTGTCGGGTCTTTCCCTAATCAGCCCCAGCATTTT. The encoded protein is CASSVGSFPNQPQHF.

The V gene is TRBV28, the J gene TRBJ2-4; D is possibly TRBD1 (7 bases). The CDR3 sequence is 17 residues long. V was pared by 4 bases and J by 0 bases, with 16 bases between. In germline, CDR1 is MDHEN, CDR2 SYDVKM. CDR3 in amino acids: CASSSPTGDLAKNIQYF. The CDR3 coding sequence is TGTGCCAGCAGTTCCCCAACAGGGGACTTAGCCAAAAACATTCAGTACTTC.

A remark on this clone: The same CDR3 also results from other DNA sequences found in this sample. The chain uses TRBV28 and TRBJ2-1, with D unresolved. The germline CDR1 and CDR2 sequences are MDHEN and SYDVKM. The V and J ends lost 6 bases and 4 bases respectively, with 7 bases between them. This CDR3 is built from 12 residues. This CDR3 is CASSPPYNEQFF. As DNA, the CDR3 is TGTGCCAGCAGCCCTCCTTACAATGAGCAGTTCTTC. Using reference TRBV28 and TRBJ2-1 for the parts outside the CDR3, the full variable domain is DVKVTQSSRYLVKRTGEKVFLECVQDMDHENMFWYRQDPGLGLRLIYFSYDVKMKEKGDIPEGYSVSREKKERFSLILESASTNQTSMYLCASSPPYNEQFFGPGTRLTVL.

V gene TRBV27 combines with J gene TRBJ2-5, with 9 bases fitting TRBD2. V lost 4 bases and J lost 2; bases outside the gene matches: 8. In germline, CDR1 is MNHEY, CDR2 SMNVEV (reference sequence). This CDR3 has 16 residues. For the CDR3, the DNA is TGTGCCAGCAGTTCCCCGACTAGCGGTGAACAAGAGACCCAGTACTTC. Translation gives CASSSPTSGEQETQYF.

The J gene is TRBJ2-7, the V gene TRBV6-1; 13 bases align to TRBD2. J gave up 0 bases and V 1 base, and 6 bases lay outside the gene matches. CDR3 length: 18 amino acids. Per germline, CDR1 MNHNS and CDR2 SASEGT. CDR3 sequence: CASSEEGLAGVSSYEQYF. CDR3 nucleotide sequence: TGTGCCAGCAGTGAAGAAGGACTAGCGGGAGTAAGCTCCTACGAGCAGTACTTC.

The V and J genes are TRBV29-1 and TRBJ2-7; 7 bases agree with TRBD1. Germline V lookup: CDR1 SQVTM, CDR2 ANQGSEA. This CDR3 is 14 amino acids long. J lost 1 base, V lost 1 base, and 4 bases had no gene match. DNA of the CDR3: TGCAGCGTTGAAGCGCAGGGGGAATCCTACGAGCAGTACTTC. Translation gives CSVEAQGESYEQYF.

This clone appeared once. The chain links TRBV14 to TRBJ2-2; unclear D gene. The germline gives CDR1 SGHDN, CDR2 FVKESK. Trimming took off 3 bases at V and 6 bases at J, with 14 bases between the two ends. The length of the CDR3 is 15 residues. CDR3 DNA: TGTGCCAGCAGCCAGCGAGACTTGTCACCCGGGGAGCTGTTTTTT. Protein: CASSQRDLSPGELFF.

This clone is a singleton in its sample. The chain couples TRBV19 to TRBJ2-7; 12 positions agree with TRBD1. Per germline, CDR1 LNHDA and CDR2 SQIVND (reference sequence). There are 16 residues in the CDR3. V was clipped by 4 bases and J by 4 bases; unmatched bases: 8. CDR3 DNA: TGTGCCAGTAGTACACCCGGGACAGGGGGCCGATACGAGCAGTACTTC. Translation: CASSTPGTGGRYEQYF.

Turning to this clone: This same CDR3 is encoded by further DNA sequences in the sample. The genes are TRBV27 and TRBJ2-3; D is unclear. The CDR3 is made up of 13 amino acids. V dropped 5 bases and J dropped 0 bases, with 6 bases sitting between them. Germline V gene data show CDR1 as MNHEY and CDR2 as SMNVEV (reference sequence). The CDR3: CASSRRSTDTQYF. In DNA, the CDR3 is TGTGCCAGCAGTAGGCGGAGCACAGATACGCAGTATTTT.

This clone appeared once. The CDR3 reads CASSLVGRLIENEQFF. Written as DNA, the CDR3 is TGTGCCAGCAGCTTAGTGGGGAGACTAATCGAAAATGAGCAGTTCTTC. The chain recombines TRBV7-9 with TRBJ2-1, with D possibly TRBD2 on 5 matching bases. CDR1 SEHNR and CDR2 FQNEAQ come from the germline V gene (reference sequence). V dropped 1 base and J dropped 7 bases, with 17 bases sitting between them. There are 16 residues in the CDR3.

This chain connects TRBV30 to TRBJ2-3; 9 nucleotides line up with TRBD2. V trimming: 1 base; J trimming: 2 bases; junction bases outside the gene matches: 16. CDR3 size: 19 residues. The V gene's germline CDR1 is GTSNPN and CDR2 SVGIG (reference sequence). This chain's CDR3 is CAWSASPLSREGLTDTQYF. As DNA, the CDR3 is TGTGCCTGGAGTGCCTCGCCTTTGTCGCGGGAGGGCCTCACAGATACGCAGTATTTT. Full variable domain (missing parts from reference TRBV30 and TRBJ2-3): SQTIHQWPATLVQPVGSPLSLECTVEGTSNPNLYWYRQAAGRGLQLLFYSVGIGQISSEVPQNLSASRPQDRQFILSSKKLLLSDSGFYLCAWSASPLSREGLTDTQYFGPGTRLTVL.

On this clone: The same CDR3 is also encoded by other DNA sequences in this sample. The V and J genes are TRBV18 and TRBJ2-7; 7 bases map to TRBD2. In germline, CDR1 is KGHSH, CDR2 LQKENI. The CDR3 loop spans 11 amino acids. Trimming at V came to 6 bases and at J to 7 bases, leaving 3 bases not matched to a gene. In DNA, the CDR3 is TGTGCCAGCTCGCCCGGGGGGGAGCAGTACTTC. Amino acids: CASSPGGEQYF.

The V and J genes are TRBV18 and TRBJ2-1, with TRBD2 as a possible D gene (5 bases). CDR1 is KGHSH, CDR2 LQKENI, per germline. This CDR3 spans 13 amino acids. Trimming stripped 3 bases from V and 8 bases from J, with 11 bases between. The CDR3 protein is CASSPGGSYEQFF. The CDR3 DNA reads TGTGCCAGCTCACCCGGAGGAAGCTATGAGCAGTTCTTC.

The chain has TRBV7-2 and TRBJ1-2, with TRBD1 matching 8 bases. Looked up from germline, CDR1 is SGHTA and CDR2 is FQGNSA. V trimming: 5 bases; J trimming: 3 bases; junction bases outside the gene matches: 8. There are 15 residues in the CDR3. This CDR3 is CASSRPPDRDYGYTF. As DNA, the CDR3 is TGTGCCAGCAGCCGCCCACCGGACAGGGACTATGGCTACACCTTC.

This rearrangement joins TRBV9 to TRBJ2-3; D may be TRBD1 (5 bases). The V end lost 3 bases, the J end lost 2 bases, and 13 bases lay between the germline ends. The CDR3 runs to 15 residues. Germline assignment: CDR1 SGDLS and CDR2 YYNGEE. The CDR3: CASSAREFDTDTQYF. The CDR3 nucleotides are TGTGCCAGCAGCGCCAGGGAATTCGACACAGATACGCAGTATTTT.

This sequence joins TRBV27 and TRBJ2-5; no firm D call. Trimming removed 6 bases at V and 7 bases at J, with 15 bases between. CDR3 size: 13 residues. Germline V gives CDR1 MNHEY, CDR2 SMNVEV (reference sequence). In DNA form, the CDR3 reads TGTGCCAGCAGCCGGGTACGGAGTTTGACCCAGTACTTC. This encodes CASSRVRSLTQYF.

V is TRBV5-4 and J is TRBJ2-7; 11 nucleotides line up with TRBD2. Germline lookup yields CDR1 SGHNT and CDR2 YYREEE (reference sequence). Unmatched junction bases numbered 9, after V lost 1 base and J lost 6 bases. The CDR3 runs 16 residues. The CDR3 sequence: CASSLSGTSGGGEQYF. CDR3 DNA sequence: TGTGCCAGCAGCTTGTCCGGGACTAGCGGCGGGGGCGAGCAGTACTTC.

The chain joins TRBV19 to TRBJ2-1, with TRBD1 matching over 8 bases. V lost 4 bases and J lost 4; bases outside the gene matches: 6. Germline CDR1 LNHDA, CDR2 SQIVND (reference sequence). The CDR3 spans 15 residues. The CDR3 reads CASSNGQGLYNEQFF. The CDR3 region has the DNA TGTGCCAGTAGTAATGGACAGGGCCTTTACAATGAGCAGTTCTTC. Supplemented by reference TRBV19 and TRBJ2-1, the full variable domain reads DGGITQSPKYLFRKEGQNVTLSCEQNLNHDAMYWYRQDPGQGLRLIYYSQIVNDFQKGDIAEGYSVSREKKESFPLTVTSAQKNPTAFYLCASSNGQGLYNEQFFGPGTRLTVL.

V is TRBV5-4 and J is TRBJ2-5, with 14 bases that match TRBD2. Germline V lookup: CDR1 SGHNT, CDR2 YYREEE (reference sequence). The CDR3 spans 18 residues. Trimming cost V 4 bases and J 0 bases; bases outside gene matches: 8. CDR3 protein: CASSPGLAGVNYQETQYF. CDR3 coding DNA: TGTGCCAGCAGCCCGGGACTAGCGGGAGTCAATTACCAAGAGACCCAGTACTTC.

The chain combines TRBV4-3 with TRBJ2-4; D is perhaps TRBD1 (6 bases). The CDR3 length is 18 residues. Deletions cut 0 bases from V and 1 base from J, with 16 bases between. Per germline, CDR1 LGHNA and CDR2 YSLEER. The CDR3 DNA reads TGCGCCAGCAGCCAAGATGGTTCGGCTCAGGGGGCCAAAAACATTCAGTACTTC. The encoded protein is CASSQDGSAQGAKNIQYF.

The CDR3 is CASSYTSGPSTDTQYF. DNA of the CDR3: TGTGCCAGCAGTTACACTAGCGGGCCTAGCACAGATACGCAGTATTTT. The J gene is TRBJ2-3, the V gene TRBV6-5; 9 nucleotides align to TRBD2. Looked up from germline, CDR1 is MNHEY and CDR2 is SVGAGI. Losses at the gene ends were 2 bases for V and 0 bases for J; bases not matched to a gene: 3. The CDR3 length is 16 residues.

V and J are TRBV21-1 and TRBJ2-5; TRBD1 is taken as the D call from the table, unchecked against the DNA. TRBV21-1 is a listed pseudogene. This CDR3 contains 15 residues. This CDR3 reads CASSKGTDGFETQYF. The CDR3 DNA is TGTGCCAGCAGCAAAGGGACAGATGGGTTCGAGACCCAGTACTTC.